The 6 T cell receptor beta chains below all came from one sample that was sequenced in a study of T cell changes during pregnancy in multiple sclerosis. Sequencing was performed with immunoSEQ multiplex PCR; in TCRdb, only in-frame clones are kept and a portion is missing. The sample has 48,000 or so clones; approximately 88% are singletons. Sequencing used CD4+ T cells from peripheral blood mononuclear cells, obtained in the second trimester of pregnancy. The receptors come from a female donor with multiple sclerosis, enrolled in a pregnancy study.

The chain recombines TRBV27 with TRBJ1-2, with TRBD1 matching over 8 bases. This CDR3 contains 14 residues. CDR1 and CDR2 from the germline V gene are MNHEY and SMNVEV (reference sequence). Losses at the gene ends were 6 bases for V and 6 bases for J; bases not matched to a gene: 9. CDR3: CASSSRTGRDGYTF. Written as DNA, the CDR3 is TGTGCCAGCAGCTCTCGGACAGGGCGGGATGGCTACACCTTC.

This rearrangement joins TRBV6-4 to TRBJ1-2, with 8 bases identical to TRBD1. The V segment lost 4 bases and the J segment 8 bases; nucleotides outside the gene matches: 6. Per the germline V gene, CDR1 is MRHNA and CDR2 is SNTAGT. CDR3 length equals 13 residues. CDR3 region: CASSGQGAQGYTF. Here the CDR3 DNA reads TGTGCCAGCAGTGGTCAGGGGGCGCAGGGCTACACCTTC.

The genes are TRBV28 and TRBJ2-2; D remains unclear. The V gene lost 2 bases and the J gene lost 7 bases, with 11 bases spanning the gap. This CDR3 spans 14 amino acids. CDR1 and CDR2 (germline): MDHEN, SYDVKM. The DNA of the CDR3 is TGTGCCAGCAGTTTAACGGGTGCTGGCGGGGAGCTGTTTTTT. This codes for CASSLTGAGGELFF.

CDR3 amino acids: CASSMGPQGGGANVLTF. The DNA of the CDR3 is TGTGCCAGTAGTATGGGGCCCCAAGGTGGAGGGGCCAACGTCCTGACTTTC. The V and J genes are TRBV19 and TRBJ2-6, with D maybe TRBD1 (5 bases). Germline CDR1 and CDR2: LNHDA and SQIVND (reference sequence). The CDR3 covers 17 residues. V lost 3 bases, J lost 4 bases, and 16 bases lay in between. The whole variable domain, remainder taken from reference TRBV19 and TRBJ2-6, is DGGITQSPKYLFRKEGQNVTLSCEQNLNHDAMYWYRQDPGQGLRLIYYSQIVNDFQKGDIAEGYSVSREKKESFPLTVTSAQKNPTAFYLCASSMGPQGGGANVLTFGAGSRLTVL.

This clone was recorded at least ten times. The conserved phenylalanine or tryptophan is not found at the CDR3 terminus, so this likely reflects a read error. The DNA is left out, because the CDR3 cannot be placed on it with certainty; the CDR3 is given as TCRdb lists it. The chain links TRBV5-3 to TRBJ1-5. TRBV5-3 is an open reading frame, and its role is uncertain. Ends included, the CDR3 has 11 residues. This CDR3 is CARPKVGVGGP.

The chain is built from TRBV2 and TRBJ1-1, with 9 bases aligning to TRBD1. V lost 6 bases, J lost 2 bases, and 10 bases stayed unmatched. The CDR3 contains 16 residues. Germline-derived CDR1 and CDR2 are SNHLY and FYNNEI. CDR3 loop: CASRRLSGQGNTEAFF. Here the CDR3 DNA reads TGTGCCAGCAGAAGGCTTTCGGGACAGGGAAACACTGAAGCTTTCTTT.